What follows is one T cell receptor (beta chain) and its context. Antigen: not known. The sample originates from a study of T cell clonality in common variable immunodeficiency. Equal genomic DNA amounts from CVID and control samples were sequenced. Clones were read by immunoSEQ multiplex PCR, and TCRdb kept only the in-frame ones, dropping some. Listed for the sample are over 45,000 clones, none seen a single time. Study-wide results and caveats: Compared with controls, CVID subjects had fewer shared TCRbeta clones.

This receptor was obtained from a person between 18 and 75 years old in good health. What was sequenced was peripheral blood mononuclear cells.

The CDR3 reads CASSFTSAGETQYF. The covered CDR3 bases are TGTGCCAGCAGCTTTACTAGCGCAGGGGAGACG. The chain recombines TRBV7-2 with TRBJ2-3; D is perhaps TRBD2 (7 bases). The CDR3 goes on 3 residues after the read ends, and that part is filled in from the germline J gene. Germline V lookup: CDR1 SGHTA, CDR2 FQGNSA. The CDR3 is made up of 14 amino acids.